Reported below is one TCR beta chain. J gave up 6 bases and V 5 bases, and 8 bases lay outside the gene matches. Germline CDR1 and CDR2: KGHDR and SFDVKD. The CDR3 has 16 residues. The sample comes from a study of control samples from healthy donors and cancer patients. The protocol was immunoSEQ multiplex PCR, while the TCRdb copy is restricted to in-frame clones and leaves out a portion. This sample carries 150,000 to 200,000 clones, around 91% of them seen once, and the ten largest clones take roughly 1.5%. V and J are TRBV24-1 and TRBJ2-2, with 10 bases that match TRBD2. This receptor was obtained from a woman in her forties or fifties in good health. The sequenced sample was blood. CDR3: CATSARKAGGSGELFF. The CDR3 region has the DNA TGTGCCACCAGTGCCCGGAAAGCGGGAGGGTCCGGGGAGCTGTTTTTT.